Listed below are T cell receptor beta chains from one sample, sequenced in a study of response to subunit inactivated influenza vaccine. TCRdb fed the RT-PCR reads into MiXCR, producing one record per CDR3 protein. The repertoire includes roughly 180,000 distinct CDR3 sequences, about 9.3% of them detected once, and about a tenth sits in the top ten. This sample comprised non-naive T cells sorted from PBMCs, obtained on the day of vaccination. The source of these receptors is a man aged 50 to 59 who received an inactivated influenza vaccine. Both conserved end residues are part of each CDR3. Each record gives: clone size, D gene, J gene, V gene, CDR3 DNA, CDR3 protein. D genes are given only for firm matches. Clone size, where shown, is once, few, many, or a class for clones that have expanded.

size: NA; D: TRBD1; J: TRBJ2-6; V: TRBV5-4; DNA: TGTGCCAGCAGCTCGACAGGGATCGGGGCCAACGTCCTGACTTTC; CDR3: CASSSTGIGANVLTF
size: few; D: TRBD2; J: TRBJ2-3; V: TRBV20-1; DNA: TGCAGTGCTTCCCCTACTAGCGGGAGTCCAGATACGCAGTATTTT; CDR3: CSASPTSGSPDTQYF
size: many; D: TRBD1; J: TRBJ1-4; V: TRBV6-5; DNA: TGTGCCAGCAGTTACGAGGACAGGGGGGTGCGGGGTAATGAAAAACTGTTTTTT; CDR3: CASSYEDRGVRGNEKLFF
size: NA; D: TRBD1; J: TRBJ1-5; V: TRBV18; DNA: TGTGCCAGCTCAGGACAGGGAAATCAGCCCCAGCATTTT; CDR3: CASSGQGNQPQHF
size: few; D: TRBD2; J: TRBJ2-7; V: TRBV4-2; DNA: TGTGCCAGCAGCCAAGAGCCGGGACTAGCGTCATACGAGCAGTACTTC; CDR3: CASSQEPGLASYEQYF
size: few; D: TRBD2; J: TRBJ2-1; V: TRBV4-2; DNA: TGTGCCAGCAGCCACTTAGCGGGAGGGGTAAATGAGCAGTTCTTC; CDR3: CASSHLAGGVNEQFF
size: few; D: TRBD1; J: TRBJ1-4; V: TRBV12-3/TRBV12-4; DNA: TGTGCCAGCAGTTTTGGGACAGGGTATGAAAAACTGTTTTTT; CDR3: CASSFGTGYEKLFF
size: NA; D: NA; J: TRBJ2-3; V: TRBV21-1; DNA: TGTGCCAGCAGCAAAGAAACAGGGGGCTCCCTTACAGATACGCAGTATTTT; CDR3: CASSKETGGSLTDTQYF
size: NA; D: NA; J: TRBJ1-5; V: TRBV6-2/TRBV6-3; DNA: TGTGCCAGCAGTTACGGGGGGTCAGATCAGCCCCAGCATTTT; CDR3: CASSYGGSDQPQHF
size: few; D: TRBD1; J: TRBJ2-7; V: TRBV27; DNA: TGTGCCAGCAGAGAAACCGGGACAGACTACGAGCAGTACTTC; CDR3: CASRETGTDYEQYF
size: NA; D: TRBD1; J: TRBJ1-1; V: TRBV19; DNA: TGTGCCAGTAGTTTATCGGACAGGACTGAAGCTTTCTTT; CDR3: CASSLSDRTEAFF
size: NA; D: NA; J: TRBJ2-7; V: TRBV15; DNA: TGTACCACCAGCAGAGGCAGGGACGAGCAGTACTTC; CDR3: CTTSRGRDEQYF
size: NA; D: TRBD2; J: TRBJ2-5; V: TRBV28; DNA: TGTGCCAGCACTACCAGACTAGCGGGGCCAGAGACCCAGTACTTC; CDR3: CASTTRLAGPETQYF
size: few; D: TRBD1; J: TRBJ2-3; V: TRBV6-2/TRBV6-3; DNA: TGTGCCAGCAGAACGACAGGGGGCCCCTCCGATACGCAGTATTTT; CDR3: CASRTTGGPSDTQYF